This T cell receptor (beta chain) is drawn from a study of tumor and adjacent non-tumor tissue in lung cancer. Points from the study as a whole: Top 100 clones took a larger repertoire share in normal lung.

This sample's RNA came from whole unsorted tissue. The normal lung tissue was taken more than 3 cm from the tumor edge. The CDR3 is made up of 22 amino acids. V gave up 5 bases and J gave up 0 bases; unmatched junction bases: 27. Three rounds of nested PCR, following a modified ARM-PCR protocol, produced the TCRbeta library. TCRdb reanalysed the multiplex PCR reads using MiXCR and keeps one entry per CDR3 protein. Among some 80,000 distinct CDR3 sequences, 80% to 90% were seen once, and the ten largest hold about 51%. Remarks on this clonotype: The target antigen is unknown.

This sequence was found in a man between 60 and 75 years old with non-small cell lung cancer. The V gene is TRBV12-3 or TRBV12-4, the J gene TRBJ2-7; 8 nucleotides match TRBD2. Sample: distant non-tumor lung tissue. CDR3 nucleotides: TGTGCCAGCAGTCTAATCCCCACCCCCCCGCGGGAGGTCAACCAAAGCTCCTACGAGCAGTACTTC. It encodes CASSLIPTPPREVNQSSYEQYF.